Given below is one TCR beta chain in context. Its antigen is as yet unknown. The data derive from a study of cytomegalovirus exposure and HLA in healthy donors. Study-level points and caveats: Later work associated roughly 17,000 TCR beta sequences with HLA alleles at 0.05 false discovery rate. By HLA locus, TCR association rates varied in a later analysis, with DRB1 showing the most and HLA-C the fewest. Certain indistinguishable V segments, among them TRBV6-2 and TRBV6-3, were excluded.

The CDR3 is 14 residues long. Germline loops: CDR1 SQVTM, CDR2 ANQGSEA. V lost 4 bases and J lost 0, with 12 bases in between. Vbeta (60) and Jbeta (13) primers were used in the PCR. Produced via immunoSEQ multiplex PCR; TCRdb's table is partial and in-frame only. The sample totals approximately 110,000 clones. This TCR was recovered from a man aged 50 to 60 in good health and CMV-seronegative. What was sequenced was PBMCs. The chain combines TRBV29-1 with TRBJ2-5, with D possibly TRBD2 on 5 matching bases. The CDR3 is CSVGLALHQETQYF. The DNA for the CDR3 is TGCAGCGTTGGTCTAGCCCTCCACCAAGAGACCCAGTACTTC. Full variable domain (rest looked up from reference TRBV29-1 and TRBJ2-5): SAVISQKPSRDICQRGTSLTIQCQVDSQVTMMFWYRQQPGQSLTLIATANQGSEATYESGFVIDKFPISRPNLTFSTLTVSNMSPEDSSIYLCSVGLALHQETQYFGPGTRLLVL.